These 24 T cell receptor beta chains were all obtained from the same sample, sequenced in a study. TCRdb used MiXCR to reprocess the 5' RACE reads, holding one entry per CDR3 protein. The repertoire holds tens of thousands of distinct CDR3 sequences, with more than 15% as singletons. The sequenced material came from naive CD4+ T cells sorted from blood. Subset denoted: naive CD4+ T cells, CD4+CD45RA+CD25-. Receptors originate from a female donor with breast cancer.

This chain uses TRBV7-9 with TRBJ1-6; 9 bases are a match to TRBD1. This CDR3 spans 15 amino acids. CDR1 SEHNR and CDR2 FQNEAQ come from the germline V gene (reference sequence). V trimming: 0 bases; J trimming: 9 bases; junction bases outside the gene matches: 3. CDR3 residues: CASSLAGQGGSPLHF. The CDR3 coding sequence is TGTGCCAGCAGCTTAGCGGGACAGGGCGGTTCACCCCTCCACTTT. Based on the CDR3 plus reference TRBV7-9 and TRBJ1-6, the full variable domain is DTGVSQNPRHKITKRGQNVTFRCDPISEHNRLYWYRQTLGQGPEFLTYFQNEAQLEKSRLLSDRFSAERPKGSFSTLEIQRTEQGDSAMYLCASSLAGQGGSPLHFGNGTRLTVT.

This clonotype occurred a few times. This sequence joins TRBV19 and TRBJ1-4; D perhaps matches TRBD1 (5 bases). Germline V gene data show CDR1 as LNHDA and CDR2 as SQIVND (reference sequence). CDR3 length equals 15 residues. V dropped 9 bases and J dropped 7 bases, with 21 bases sitting between them. CDR3 sequence reads: CARGEQSSAFEKLFF. The CDR3 bases are TGTGCCAGGGGGGAACAGAGCAGCGCATTTGAAAAACTGTTTTTT.

This clonotype has a count of ten or more. This rearrangement joins TRBV10-3 to TRBJ2-7, with 8 positions matching TRBD1. Germline V lookup: CDR1 ENHRY, CDR2 SYGVKD. V dropped 6 bases and J dropped 0; count of bases not matched to a gene: 10. This CDR3 contains 16 residues. The DNA of the CDR3 is TGTGCCATCAGGGGGACAGGAACAGGGCCCTCCTACGAGCAGTACTTC. Residues: CAIRGTGTGPSYEQYF.

Of note for this clonotype: This is likely a read error, given that the CDR3 carries no conserved phenylalanine or tryptophan at its end. J is TRBJ1-1 and V is TRBV9; D is unresolved. CDR3 size: 12 residues. CDR1 SGDLS and CDR2 YYNGEE come from the germline V gene. With 3 bases removed from V and 2 bases from J, the gap between germline ends came to 5 bases. CDR3: CASSGLNTEAFS. CDR3 nucleotide sequence: TGTGCCAGCAGCGGGCTAAACACTGAAGCTTTCTCT.

The rearrangement uses TRBV5-1 and TRBJ2-5; D is ambiguous. This CDR3 is built from 12 residues. Per the germline V gene, CDR1 is SGHRS and CDR2 is YFSETQ. The germline V and J ends were trimmed by 4 bases and 1 base, with 5 bases remaining between them. The CDR3 sequence is CASSQSQETQYF. The CDR3 DNA sequence: TGCGCCAGCAGCCAGAGCCAAGAGACCCAGTACTTC.

This clonotype occurred a few times. V and J are TRBV5-1 and TRBJ2-1; 9 bases are shared with TRBD2. Trimming took 5 bases from V and 2 from J; bases not matched to a gene: 2. Germline CDR1 and CDR2: SGHRS and YFSETQ. The CDR3 has 14 residues. The CDR3 bases are TGCGCCAGCAGTAGCGGGAGTCCCTACAATGAGCAGTTCTTC. Residues: CASSSGSPYNEQFF.

This clonotype was seen ten or more times. V is TRBV12-3 or TRBV12-4 and J is TRBJ1-2; D call uncertain. V was clipped by 2 bases and J by 5 bases, with 6 bases between them. CDR3 length: 12 amino acids. As DNA, the CDR3 is TGTGCCAGCAGTTTATCGGAGTATGGCTACACCTTC. It codes for CASSLSEYGYTF.

This clonotype was counted only a few times. The genes are TRBV7-3 and TRBJ1-1, with no clear D. The CDR3 sequence is 13 residues long. The V gene lost 3 bases and the J gene lost 2 bases, with 7 bases spanning the gap. Germline V CDR1 and CDR2: SGHTA, FQGTGA. The CDR3 loop reads CASSFQENTEAFF. The CDR3 DNA sequence: TGTGCCAGCAGCTTTCAAGAAAACACTGAAGCTTTCTTT. The full variable domain, its missing parts supplied by reference TRBV7-3 and TRBJ1-1, is GAGVSQTPSNKVTEKGKYVELRCDPISGHTALYWYRQSLGQGPEFLIYFQGTGAADDSGLPNDRFFAVRPEGSVSTLKIQRTERGDSAVYLCASSFQENTEAFFGQGTRLTVV.

This clonotype occurred a few times. V usage is TRBV5-1 and J usage is TRBJ2-1, with D possibly TRBD1 on 5 matching bases. This CDR3 has 15 residues. V dropped 5 bases and J dropped 4 bases, with 16 bases sitting between them. CDR1 SGHRS and CDR2 YFSETQ come from the germline V gene. CDR3 DNA: TGCGCCAGCAGAGAAGGGGTAACCAAGTACAATGAGCAGTTCTTC. This sequence encodes CASREGVTKYNEQFF.

This clonotype was observed many times. V and J are TRBV6-6 and TRBJ2-4, with D perhaps matching TRBD1 (5 bases). The CDR3 length is 14 residues. Germline V gene data show CDR1 as MNHNY and CDR2 as SVGAGI (reference sequence). Trimming removed 6 bases at V and 8 bases at J, with 17 bases between. The CDR3 DNA sequence: TGTGCCAGCAGCCTCCAGGGAATTGGAGACATTCAGTACTTC. Its translation is CASSLQGIGDIQYF.

This clonotype was detected many times. The chain is built from TRBV25-1 and TRBJ2-3; D may match TRBD1 or TRBD2 (5 bases each). With 3 bases removed from V and 4 bases from J, the gap between germline ends came to 17 bases. The CDR3 has 16 residues. Looked up from germline, CDR1 is MGHDK and CDR2 is SYGVNS. The CDR3 is CASSDRENKGPDTQYF. The CDR3 region has the DNA TGTGCCAGCAGTGACCGGGAAAACAAGGGACCAGATACGCAGTATTTT. Complete variable domain (other parts from reference TRBV25-1 and TRBJ2-3): EADIYQTPRYLVIGTGKKITLECSQTMGHDKMYWYQQDPGMELHLIHYSYGVNSTEKGDLSSESTVSRIRTEHFPLTLESARPSHTSQYLCASSDRENKGPDTQYFGPGTRLTVL.

This clonotype was counted between two and nine times. This sequence joins TRBV5-1 and TRBJ2-7; D perhaps matches TRBD2 (6 bases). V was shortened by 0 bases and J by 1 base, with 14 bases between the two germline ends. The CDR3 consists of 16 residues. Germline lookup yields CDR1 SGHRS and CDR2 YFSETQ. This CDR3 reads CASSLVGGLSSYEQYF. For the CDR3, the DNA is TGCGCCAGCAGCTTGGTGGGGGGACTCTCTTCCTACGAGCAGTACTTC.

A word on this clonotype: Compared with germline, one end of the junction differs, possibly owing to a read error. V is TRBV28 and J is TRBJ2-2; TRBD1 aligns across 10 bases. CDR1 and CDR2 (germline): MDHEN, SYDVKM. The CDR3 is 14 amino acids. CDR3 nucleotides: TGCGCCCTCACCGGACAGGGGGAAACCGGGGAGCTGTTTTTT. Its translation is CALTGQGETGELFF.

This clonotype was counted a few times. The rearrangement joins TRBV27 to TRBJ1-6; D gene uncertain. The V end lost 6 bases, the J end lost 7 bases, and 16 bases lay between the germline ends. Germline V gene lookup returns CDR1 MNHEY and CDR2 SMNVEV (reference sequence). This CDR3 contains 15 residues. For the CDR3, the DNA is TGTGCCAGCAGAACCGGTGGGGTGATGAATTCACCCCTCCACTTT. Translation gives CASRTGGVMNSPLHF.

The V and J genes are TRBV12-3 or TRBV12-4 and TRBJ2-2; D remains ambiguous. CDR3 length equals 16 residues. Trimming took 6 bases from V and 0 from J, leaving 14 bases between them. CDR3 nucleotide sequence: TGTGCCAGCAGGTCCCAGTCGGTATCGAACACCGGGGAGCTGTTTTTT. Translation: CASRSQSVSNTGELFF.

V usage is TRBV6-1 and J usage is TRBJ1-2, with D possibly TRBD1 on 6 matching bases. V was trimmed by 1 base and J by 4 bases, leaving 13 bases between them. Germline V gives CDR1 MNHNS, CDR2 SASEGT. CDR3 length: 15 residues. The CDR3 nucleotides are TGTGCCAGCAGTGAAGGGGGAAAGGGGGGCTATGGCTACACCTTC. This gives the protein CASSEGGKGGYGYTF.

This clonotype has more than one count but fewer than ten. The chain carries TRBV5-6 and TRBJ1-2; 7 bases fit TRBD1. This CDR3 contains 13 residues. Germline loops: CDR1 SGHDT, CDR2 YYEEEE. With 2 bases clipped from V and 4 bases from J, the junction kept 2 bases outside the gene matches. The CDR3 DNA follows: TGTGCCAGCAGCTTAAGGACAGGCTATGGCTACACCTTC. It yields the protein CASSLRTGYGYTF.

This chain links TRBV7-2 with TRBJ1-5; possible D gene TRBD1, 5 bases. V lost 4 bases, J lost 5 bases, and 12 bases lay in between. The CDR3 spans 14 residues. The germline CDR1 and CDR2 sequences are SGHTA and FQGNSA. CDR3 in amino acids: CASSYRDAYQPQHF. The DNA for the CDR3 is TGTGCCAGCAGCTACCGGGACGCATATCAGCCCCAGCATTTT.

This clonotype was detected only a few times. The chain carries TRBV5-1 and TRBJ1-6; D remains unclear. The CDR3 runs to 18 residues. Germline V gene lookup returns CDR1 SGHRS and CDR2 YFSETQ. Trimming removed 0 bases from V and 0 bases from J, with 13 bases in between. DNA for the CDR3: TGCGCCAGCAGCTTGGTAGGCAGCCTGAGCTCCTATAATTCACCCCTCCACTTT. It translates to CASSLVGSLSSYNSPLHF. The full variable domain, rest sourced from reference TRBV5-1 and TRBJ1-6, is KAGVTQTPRYLIKTRGQQVTLSCSPISGHRSVSWYQQTPGQGLQFLFEYFSETQRNKGNFPGRFSGRQFSNSRSEMNVSTLELGDSALYLCASSLVGSLSSYNSPLHFGNGTRLTVT.

This clonotype occurred many times. CDR3 sequence: CASRGGQGRVSYNEQFF. The CDR3 nucleotides are TGTGCCAGCAGGGGGGGACAGGGGAGGGTCTCCTACAATGAGCAGTTCTTC. The chain recombines TRBV6-6 with TRBJ2-1, with 10 bases lining up with TRBD1. The V gene's germline CDR1 is MNHNY and CDR2 SVGAGI (reference sequence). The CDR3 covers 17 residues. Trimming took 6 bases from V and 0 from J; bases not matched to a gene: 8.

The chain has TRBV6-6 and TRBJ1-3, with D possibly being TRBD1 (5 bases). V lost 6 bases and J 1 base, leaving 10 bases between the germline ends. The germline CDR1 and CDR2 sequences are MNHNY and SVGAGI (reference sequence). The length of the CDR3 is 14 residues. CDR3 nucleotides: TGTGCCAGCAGACCCGGGGGTTCTGGAAACACCATATATTTT. Its protein is CASRPGGSGNTIYF.

This clonotype was recorded at least ten times. The V call is TRBV20-1, the J call TRBJ1-2; TRBD1 matches at 8 bases. The CDR3 has 14 amino acids. The germline V gene has CDR1 DFQATT and CDR2 SNEGSKA (reference sequence). J lost 0 bases, V lost 2 bases, and 2 bases had no gene match. As DNA, the CDR3 is TGCAGTGCTAGATCGACAGGGGCTAACTATGGCTACACCTTC. Its protein is CSARSTGANYGYTF.

Regarding this clonotype: This may stem from a read error, because a much larger clone lies one nucleotide away. The gene calls are TRBV20-1 and TRBJ2-3, with TRBD2 as a possible D gene (6 bases). V was trimmed by 8 bases and J by 3 bases, leaving 27 bases between them. Germline values: CDR1 DFQATT, CDR2 SNEGSKA (reference sequence). The CDR3 is 17 residues long. The CDR3 spells CSTLLPTGSLVTDTQYF. The CDR3 coding sequence is TGCAGTACTCTCCTTCCAACCGGGAGTTTGGTTACAGATACGCAGTATTTT.

In this sample, this clonotype turned up many times. This sequence joins TRBV6-6 and TRBJ1-2; possibly TRBD1 for D (5 bases). The CDR3 is 13 amino acids. V shed 6 bases and J shed 5 bases, with 13 bases lying between them. Germline V gives CDR1 MNHNY, CDR2 SVGAGI (reference sequence). CDR3 sequence: CASRQDSFYGYTF. Here the CDR3 DNA reads TGTGCCAGCAGACAAGACAGCTTTTATGGCTACACCTTC.